Listed below are T cell receptor beta chains from one sample, sequenced in a study of a mutant IDH1 vaccine in newly diagnosed glioma. No antigen has been assigned to these receptors. Sequencing was performed with immunoSEQ multiplex PCR; in TCRdb, only in-frame clones are kept and a portion is missing. The table records tens of thousands of clones, around 94% of them present only once. This specimen was PBMCs, taken from a glioma patient whose treatment included an IDH1 peptide vaccine. The receptors stem from a man in his forties or fifties with glioma. CDR3s include the opening cysteine and the closing phenylalanine or tryptophan. Fields, in order: J gene, V gene, CDR3 protein.

TRBJ1-5	TRBV10-2	CASSESTRTGEDQPQHF
TRBJ1-6	TRBV13	CASMEQGVYNSPLHF
TRBJ1-5	TRBV29-1	CSVQSGQPQHF
TRBJ1-4	TRBV7-2	CASSPHRDRFEKLFF
TRBJ1-1	TRBV11-2	CASRGAGSMNTEAFF
TRBJ2-7	TRBV25-1	CASSEVGTRNEQYF
TRBJ2-2	TRBV15	CAIRRESNTGELFF
TRBJ2-7	TRBV18	CASSRLTSGRRDTGSYEQYF
TRBJ1-5	TRBV4-3	CASSQDLRVSDYQPQHF
TRBJ2-5	TRBV4-1	CASSFDPGQGVETQYF
TRBJ2-4	TRBV29-1	CSVGLSWGKNIQYF
TRBJ1-5	TRBV5-6	CASSNRGTQPQHF
TRBJ2-7	TRBV19	CASSIYGGADEQYF
TRBJ1-5	TRBV30	CASLWPPQHF
TRBJ2-3	TRBV19	CASSAWANGDTQYF
TRBJ2-3	TRBV30	CAWSVAMAVDTQYF
TRBJ2-3	TRBV6-4	CASSEGGGTDTQYF